One sample yielded the 14 T cell receptor beta chains listed below, sequenced in a study of T-cell memory formation after mild COVID-19. Each CDR3 protein gets one entry after TCRdb re-called the 5' RACE reads with MiXCR. The sample lists about 200,000 distinct CDR3 sequences; roughly 10% were seen once. The sequencing sample was made of PBMCs or a T cell subset sorted from them (not recorded which). The receptors derive from a man aged 18 to 30 who had mild COVID-19 (a few samples of this study predate the infection). Cell type and time point are not known.

The chain carries TRBV20-1 and TRBJ2-7, with D perhaps being TRBD1 or TRBD2 (6 bases each). The CDR3 sequence is 13 residues long. V gave up 2 bases and J gave up 1 base, with 9 bases separating them. From germline, CDR1 is DFQATT and CDR2 SNEGSKA (reference sequence). The chain's CDR3 is CSARRRGSYEQYF. The CDR3 DNA is TGCAGTGCTAGACGGAGGGGGTCCTACGAGCAGTACTTC.

This clonotype came up many times. V and J are TRBV7-2 and TRBJ2-7; 10 nucleotides align to TRBD1. Germline V lookup: CDR1 SGHTA, CDR2 FQGNSA. CDR3 length: 16 residues. After removal of 3 bases from V and 7 bases from J, the junction contained 12 bases not matched to a gene. CDR3 amino acids: CASSFAKGQGSGEQYF. CDR3 bases: TGTGCCAGCAGCTTCGCGAAGGGACAGGGGTCTGGAGAGCAGTACTTC.

This clonotype came up once. The gene calls are TRBV7-2 and TRBJ1-3, with D perhaps matching TRBD1 (6 bases). V was clipped by 6 bases and J by 3 bases, with 15 bases between them. The CDR3 loop spans 15 amino acids. Germline CDR1 is SGHTA and CDR2 is FQGNSA. The CDR3 nucleotides are TGTGCCAGCAGGGGGGAACAGGGCTATGGAAACACCATATATTTT. Translation: CASRGEQGYGNTIYF.

In its sample, this clonotype was seen many times. The rearrangement joins TRBV5-5 to TRBJ2-7, with unresolved D. The CDR3 is made up of 14 amino acids. V shed 1 base and J shed 2 bases, with 10 bases lying between them. Germline V gene data show CDR1 as SGHKS and CDR2 as YYEKEE (reference sequence). For the CDR3, the DNA is TGTGCCAGCAGCTTGAGATCCTACGCCTACGAGCAGTACTTC. Its translation: CASSLRSYAYEQYF.

The rearrangement links TRBV10-3 to TRBJ2-7; 7 bases align to TRBD1. This CDR3 comprises 11 residues. Germline values: CDR1 ENHRY, CDR2 SYGVKD. J gave up 6 bases and V 4 bases, and 0 bases lay outside the gene matches. DNA for the CDR3: TGTGCCATCAGTGGACAGGGCGAGCAGTACTTC. Amino acids: CAISGQGEQYF.

The chain employs TRBV29-1 and TRBJ2-2; 7 nucleotides align to TRBD1. Germline V gene data show CDR1 as SQVTM and CDR2 as ANQGSEA. With 6 bases clipped from V and 0 bases from J, the junction kept 7 bases outside the gene matches. The CDR3 has 15 residues. CDR3 sequence reads: CSVAGTVSNTGELFF. DNA for the CDR3: TGCAGCGTAGCCGGGACAGTGTCGAACACCGGGGAGCTGTTTTTT.

This chain connects TRBV20-1 to TRBJ2-5, with D possibly TRBD2 on 5 matching bases. Trimming left V 6 bases short and J 4 bases short, with 18 bases between. CDR1 is DFQATT and CDR2 is SNEGSKA in the germline V gene (reference sequence). The CDR3 runs 14 residues. The CDR3 spells CSATVPGLGETQYF. The CDR3 DNA reads TGCAGTGCCACGGTTCCGGGATTGGGAGAGACCCAGTACTTC.

This clonotype was found a few times. J is TRBJ1-2 and V is TRBV5-4; 9 positions agree with TRBD1. The length of the CDR3 is 17 residues. V lost 4 bases to trimming and J lost 2 bases; unmatched junction nucleotides: 12. Germline CDR1 reads SGHNT; CDR2 reads YYREEE (reference sequence). This CDR3 is CASSLDRGSGGNYGYTF. CDR3 nucleotide sequence: TGTGCCAGCAGCCTGGACAGGGGAAGCGGGGGAAACTATGGCTACACCTTC. The full variable domain, its missing parts supplied by reference TRBV5-4 and TRBJ1-2, is ETGVTQSPTHLIKTRGQQVTLRCSSQSGHNTVSWYQQALGQGPQFIFQYYREEENGRGNFPPRFSGLQFPNYSSELNVNALELDDSALYLCASSLDRGSGGNYGYTFGSGTRLTVV.

This clonotype was detected a few times. The chain uses TRBV4-3 and TRBJ1-2; D unclear. The CDR3 sequence is 15 residues long. Trimming stripped 0 bases from V and 8 bases from J, with 16 bases between. Per the germline V gene, CDR1 is LGHNA and CDR2 is YSLEER. CDR3 in amino acids: CASSQDLISPGGYTF. For the CDR3, the DNA is TGCGCCAGCAGCCAAGACCTAATATCCCCGGGAGGCTACACCTTC.

There are many counts of this clonotype. CDR3 in DNA: TGTGCCAGCAGTGACAGGGACACCGGGGAGCTGTTTTTT. It codes for CASSDRDTGELFF. This chain uses TRBV6-4 with TRBJ2-2; unclear D gene. The length of the CDR3 is 13 residues. The V end was cut by 2 bases, the J end by 3 bases, with 4 bases between. CDR1 MRHNA and CDR2 SNTAGT come from the germline V gene.

The CDR3 region has the DNA TGTGCCAGCAGCCGCATTAAGCGGGGGGGGTCCATAGGCACACAAGATACGCAGTATTTT. Protein sequence: CASSRIKRGGSIGTQDTQYF. V gene TRBV12-3 or TRBV12-4 combines with J gene TRBJ2-3, with 10 bases lining up with TRBD2. The V and J ends lost 6 bases and 5 bases, in that order; junction bases with no gene match: 23. This CDR3 region has 20 residues.

This clonotype was seen a handful of times. The rearrangement joins TRBV14 to TRBJ2-2; D remains ambiguous. This CDR3 spans 17 amino acids. Germline V lookup: CDR1 SGHDN, CDR2 FVKESK. Trimming took off 2 bases at V and 5 bases at J, with 18 bases between the two ends. Here the CDR3 reads CASSQYGLRAPTGELFF. CDR3 coding DNA: TGTGCCAGCAGCCAATACGGCCTCAGAGCACCGACCGGGGAGCTGTTTTTT.

This clonotype turned up a few times. The chain employs TRBV7-2 and TRBJ1-1; D unclear. CDR1 SGHTA and CDR2 FQGNSA come from the germline V gene. V was cut by 5 bases and J by 5 bases, with 9 bases left in between. The CDR3 covers 12 residues. This CDR3 reads CASSPKRTEAFF. The CDR3 nucleotides are TGTGCCAGCAGCCCGAAACGTACTGAAGCTTTCTTT.

The sample holds many counts of this clonotype. The chain links TRBV5-1 to TRBJ2-5; maybe TRBD1 (6 bases). Trimming took off 4 bases at V and 0 bases at J, with 13 bases between the two ends. The CDR3 extends over 15 amino acids. Per the germline V gene, CDR1 is SGHRS and CDR2 is YFSETQ. The CDR3 nucleotides read TGCGCCAGCAGCCGCTGGACAGCGAACCAAGAGACCCAGTACTTC. Its translation is CASSRWTANQETQYF.